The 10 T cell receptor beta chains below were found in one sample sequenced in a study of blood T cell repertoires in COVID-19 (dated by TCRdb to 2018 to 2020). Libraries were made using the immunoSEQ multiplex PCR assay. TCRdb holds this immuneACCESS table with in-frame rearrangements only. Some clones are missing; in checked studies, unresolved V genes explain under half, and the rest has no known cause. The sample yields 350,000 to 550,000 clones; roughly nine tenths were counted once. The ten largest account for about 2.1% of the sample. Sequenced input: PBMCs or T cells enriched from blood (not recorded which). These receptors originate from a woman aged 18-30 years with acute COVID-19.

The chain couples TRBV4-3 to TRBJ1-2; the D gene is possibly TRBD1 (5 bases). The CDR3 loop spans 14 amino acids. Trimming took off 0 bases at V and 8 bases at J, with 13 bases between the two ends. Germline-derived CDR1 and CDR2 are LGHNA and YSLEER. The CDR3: CASSQDWGGGGYTF. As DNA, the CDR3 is TGCGCCAGCAGCCAAGACTGGGGGGGTGGAGGCTACACCTTC.

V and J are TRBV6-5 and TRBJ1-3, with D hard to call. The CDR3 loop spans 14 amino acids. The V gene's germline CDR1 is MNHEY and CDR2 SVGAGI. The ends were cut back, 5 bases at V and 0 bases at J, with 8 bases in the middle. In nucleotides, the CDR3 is TGTGCCAGCAGTCCGGGTAGCTCTGGAAACACCATATATTTT. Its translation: CASSPGSSGNTIYF.

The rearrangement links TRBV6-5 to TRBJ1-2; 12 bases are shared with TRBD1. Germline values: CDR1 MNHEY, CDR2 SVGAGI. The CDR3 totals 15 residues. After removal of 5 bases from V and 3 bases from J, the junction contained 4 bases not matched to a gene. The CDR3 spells CASSPGTGGYYGYTF. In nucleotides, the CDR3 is TGTGCCAGCAGTCCCGGGACAGGGGGCTACTATGGCTACACCTTC.

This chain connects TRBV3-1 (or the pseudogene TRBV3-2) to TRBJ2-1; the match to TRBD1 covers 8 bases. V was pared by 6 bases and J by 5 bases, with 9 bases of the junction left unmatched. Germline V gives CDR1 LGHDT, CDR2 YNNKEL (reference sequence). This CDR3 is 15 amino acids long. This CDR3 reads CASRLTGTGHNEQFF. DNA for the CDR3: TGTGCCAGCAGGCTTACCGGGACAGGACACAATGAGCAGTTCTTC.

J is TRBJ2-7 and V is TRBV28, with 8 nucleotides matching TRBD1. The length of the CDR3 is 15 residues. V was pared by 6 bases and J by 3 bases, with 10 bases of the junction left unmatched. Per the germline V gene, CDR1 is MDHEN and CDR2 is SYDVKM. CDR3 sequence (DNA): TGTGCCAGCAGGCCCCCGGGACAGGTGATCTACGAGCAGTACTTC. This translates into CASRPPGQVIYEQYF.

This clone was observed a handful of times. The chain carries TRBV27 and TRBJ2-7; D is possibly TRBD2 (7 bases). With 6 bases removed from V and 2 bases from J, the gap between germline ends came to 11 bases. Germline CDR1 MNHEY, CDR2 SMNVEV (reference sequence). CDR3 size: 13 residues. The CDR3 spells CASRAGAAYEQYF. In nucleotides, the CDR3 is TGTGCCAGCAGGGCGGGGGCCGCCTACGAGCAGTACTTC.

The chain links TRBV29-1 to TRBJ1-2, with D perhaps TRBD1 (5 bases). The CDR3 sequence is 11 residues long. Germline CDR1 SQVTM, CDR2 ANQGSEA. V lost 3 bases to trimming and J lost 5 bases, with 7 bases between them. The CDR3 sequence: CSVEDKYGYTF. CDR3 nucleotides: TGCAGCGTTGAGGACAAGTATGGCTACACCTTC.

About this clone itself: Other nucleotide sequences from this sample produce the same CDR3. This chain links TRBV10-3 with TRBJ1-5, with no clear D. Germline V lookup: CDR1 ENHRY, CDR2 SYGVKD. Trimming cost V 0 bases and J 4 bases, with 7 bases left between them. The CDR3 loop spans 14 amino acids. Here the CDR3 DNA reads TGTGCCATCAGTGAGTCCGGCGGAAATCAGCCCCAGCATTTT. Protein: CAISESGGNQPQHF.

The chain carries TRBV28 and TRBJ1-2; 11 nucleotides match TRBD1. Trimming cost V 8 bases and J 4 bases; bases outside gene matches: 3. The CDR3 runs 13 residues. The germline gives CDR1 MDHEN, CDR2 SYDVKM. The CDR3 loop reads CASWDRGSYGYTF. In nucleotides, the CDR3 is TGTGCCAGCTGGGACAGGGGGTCCTATGGCTACACCTTC.

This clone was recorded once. The CDR3 DNA is TGTGCCAGCTCACCAAGGGACAGGGGGCCAGAGACCCAGTACTTC. It yields the protein CASSPRDRGPETQYF. V and J are TRBV18 and TRBJ2-5; 12 nucleotides align to TRBD1. V gave up 2 bases and J gave up 4 bases; unmatched junction bases: 2. This CDR3 has 15 amino acids. Germline V CDR1 and CDR2: KGHSH, LQKENI.